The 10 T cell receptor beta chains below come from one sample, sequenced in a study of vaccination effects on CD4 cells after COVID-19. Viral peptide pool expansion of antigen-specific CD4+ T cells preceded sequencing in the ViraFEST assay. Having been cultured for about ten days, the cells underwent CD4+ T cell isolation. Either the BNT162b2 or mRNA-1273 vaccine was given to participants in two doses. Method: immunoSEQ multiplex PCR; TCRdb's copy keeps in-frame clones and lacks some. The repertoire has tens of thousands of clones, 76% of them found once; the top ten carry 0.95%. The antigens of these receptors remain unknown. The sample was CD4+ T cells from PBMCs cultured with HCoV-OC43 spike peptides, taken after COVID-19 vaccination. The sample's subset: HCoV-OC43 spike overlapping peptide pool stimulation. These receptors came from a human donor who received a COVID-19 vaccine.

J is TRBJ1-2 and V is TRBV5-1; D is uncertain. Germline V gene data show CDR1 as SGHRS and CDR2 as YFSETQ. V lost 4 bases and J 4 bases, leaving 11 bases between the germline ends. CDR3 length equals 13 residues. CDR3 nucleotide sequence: TGCGCCAGCAGCGACACTGCTGGCTATGGCTACACCTTC. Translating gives CASSDTAGYGYTF.

This CDR3 reads CASSLLGQSSNQPQHF. The CDR3 DNA reads TGTGCCAGCAGCTTACTCGGGCAGTCTAGCAATCAGCCCCAGCATTTT. This chain links TRBV6-6 with TRBJ1-5; D is undetermined. Germline V gene lookup returns CDR1 MNHNY and CDR2 SVGAGI (reference sequence). The CDR3 runs 16 residues. Trimming stripped 6 bases from V and 0 bases from J, with 15 bases between.

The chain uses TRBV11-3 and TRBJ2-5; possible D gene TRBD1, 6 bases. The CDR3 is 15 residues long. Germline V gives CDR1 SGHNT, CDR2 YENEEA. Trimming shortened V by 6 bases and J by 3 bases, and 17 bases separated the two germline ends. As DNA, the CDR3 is TGTGCCAGCAGTCCCGGGACACACGACAAAGAGACCCAGTACTTC. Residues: CASSPGTHDKETQYF. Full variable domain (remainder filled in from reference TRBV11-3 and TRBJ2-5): EAGVVQSPRYKIIEKKQPVAFWCNPISGHNTLYWYLQNLGQGPELLIRYENEEAVDDSQLPKDRFSAERLKGVDSTLKIQPAELGDSAVYLCASSPGTHDKETQYFGPGTRLLVL.

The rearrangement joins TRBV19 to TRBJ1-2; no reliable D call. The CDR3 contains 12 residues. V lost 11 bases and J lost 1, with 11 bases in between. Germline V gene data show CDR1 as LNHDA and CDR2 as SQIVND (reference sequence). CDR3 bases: TGTGCCGCCTCGATCCATAACTATGGCTACACCTTC. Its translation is CAASIHNYGYTF.

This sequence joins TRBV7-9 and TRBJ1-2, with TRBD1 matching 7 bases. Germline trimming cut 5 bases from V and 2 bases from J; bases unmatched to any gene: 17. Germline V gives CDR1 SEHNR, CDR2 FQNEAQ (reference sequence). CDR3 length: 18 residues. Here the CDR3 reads CASSTPRQGGEQNYGYTF. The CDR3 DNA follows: TGTGCCAGCAGCACCCCACGACAGGGAGGCGAGCAGAACTATGGCTACACCTTC.

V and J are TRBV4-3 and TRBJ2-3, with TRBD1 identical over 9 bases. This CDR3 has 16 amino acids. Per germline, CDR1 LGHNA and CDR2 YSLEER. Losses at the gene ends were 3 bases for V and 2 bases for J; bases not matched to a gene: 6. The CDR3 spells CASSHPGQGITDTQYF. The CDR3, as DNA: TGCGCCAGCAGCCACCCAGGACAGGGGATCACAGATACGCAGTATTTT.

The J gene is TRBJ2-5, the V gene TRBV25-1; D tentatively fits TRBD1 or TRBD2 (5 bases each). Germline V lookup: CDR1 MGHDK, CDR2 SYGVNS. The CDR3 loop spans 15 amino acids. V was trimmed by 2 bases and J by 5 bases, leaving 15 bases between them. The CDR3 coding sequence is TGTGCCAGCAGTGAAGCGGACGGGGCAGGGGAGACCCAGTACTTC. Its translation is CASSEADGAGETQYF.

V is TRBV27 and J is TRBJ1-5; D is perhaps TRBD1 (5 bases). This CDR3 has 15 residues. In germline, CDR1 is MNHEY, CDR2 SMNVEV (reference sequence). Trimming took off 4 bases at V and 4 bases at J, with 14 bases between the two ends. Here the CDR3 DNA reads TGTGCCAGCAGTTCCGAAGACGGGACTAATCAGCCCCAGCATTTT. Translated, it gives CASSSEDGTNQPQHF.

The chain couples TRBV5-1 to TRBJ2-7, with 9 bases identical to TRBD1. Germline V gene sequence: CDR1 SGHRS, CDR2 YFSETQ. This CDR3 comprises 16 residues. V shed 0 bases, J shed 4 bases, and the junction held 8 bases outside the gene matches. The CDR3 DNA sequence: TGCGCCAGCAGCTTGGGGACCGGGACAGGGTTTTACGAGCAGTACGTC. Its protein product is CASSLGTGTGFYEQYV.

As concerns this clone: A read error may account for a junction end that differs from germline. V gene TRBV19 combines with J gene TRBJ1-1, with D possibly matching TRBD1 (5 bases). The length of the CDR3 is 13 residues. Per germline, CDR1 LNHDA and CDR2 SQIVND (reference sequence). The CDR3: CASSLTYRAGTLF. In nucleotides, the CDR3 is TGTGCCAGTAGTCTAACATACCGGGCGGGGACTCTTTTT.